These T cell receptor beta chains were read from a single sample in a study of identical twins. From the 5' RACE reads, TCRdb called clonotypes with MiXCR, one entry per CDR3 protein. Here the sample spans 690,000 or so distinct CDR3 sequences, 8.5% to 9.5% being singletons. These same records also appear under a second study, on yellow fever vaccine responses in identical twins.

Sequenced input: PBMCs. The receptor source for this set is a woman aged 18-35 years in good health. Both conserved end residues are part of each CDR3. D genes are given only for firm matches. Only part of the rows carry a size: once, few, many, or a class if the clone is expanded.

D: NA
size: NA
V: TRBV20-1
J: TRBJ2-1
length: 14
CDR3: CSTHGSLWYNEQFF
DNA: TGCAGTACACATGGTAGTCTCTGGTACAATGAGCAGTTCTTC

D: TRBD1
size: few
V: TRBV12-3/TRBV12-4
J: TRBJ2-7
length: 14
CDR3: CASSFVTGGDGQYF
DNA: TGTGCCAGCAGTTTCGTGACAGGGGGCGATGGACAGTACTTC

D: NA
size: few
V: TRBV10-3
J: TRBJ1-2
length: 14
CDR3: CAISDPREGYGYTF
DNA: TGTGCCATCAGTGACCCTCGCGAGGGGTATGGCTACACCTTC

D: NA
size: few
V: TRBV30
J: TRBJ1-2
length: 14
CDR3: CAWAPLGGNYGYTF
DNA: TGTGCCTGGGCCCCCCTGGGGGGGAACTATGGCTACACCTTC

D: TRBD1
size: many
V: TRBV7-2
J: TRBJ2-7
length: 14
CDR3: CASSPRVGGHEQYF
DNA: TGTGCCAGCAGCCCCCGGGTAGGGGGCCACGAGCAGTACTTC

D: NA
size: NA
V: TRBV5-5
J: TRBJ2-1
length: 15
CDR3: CASSPRLGSGNEQFF
DNA: TGTGCCAGCAGCCCGAGACTAGGGAGTGGCAATGAGCAGTTCTTC

D: TRBD2
size: NA
V: TRBV7-8
J: TRBJ2-3
length: 16
CDR3: CASSRVSSGGLDTQYF
DNA: TGTGCCAGCAGCCGCGTCTCTAGCGGGGGATTGGATACGCAGTATTTT

D: TRBD1
size: NA
V: TRBV20-1
J: TRBJ1-1
length: 15
CDR3: CSARVAGTGYTEAFF
DNA: TGCAGTGCTAGAGTCGCCGGGACAGGGTACACTGAAGCTTTCTTT

D: TRBD2
size: few
V: TRBV7-8
J: TRBJ2-7
length: 15
CDR3: CASSLGAGASYEQYF
DNA: TGTGCCAGCAGCTTAGGAGCGGGAGCGTCCTACGAGCAGTACTTC

D: NA
size: many
V: TRBV12-3/TRBV12-4
J: TRBJ1-2
length: 10
CDR3: CATEVGGYTF
DNA: TGTGCCACTGAAGTCGGTGGCTACACCTTC

D: TRBD1
size: many
V: TRBV5-1
J: TRBJ1-2
length: 13
CDR3: CASTPGTAYGYTF
DNA: TGCGCCAGCACCCCCGGGACAGCCTATGGCTACACCTTC

D: TRBD2
size: few
V: TRBV29-1
J: TRBJ2-1
length: 14
CDR3: CSVDPGRGSSEQFF
DNA: TGCAGCGTTGACCCGGGGCGGGGGTCCAGTGAGCAGTTCTTC

D: TRBD1
size: NA
V: TRBV3-1
J: TRBJ2-7
length: 16
CDR3: CASSHHGQVGLYEQYF
DNA: TGTGCCAGCAGCCACCACGGACAGGTCGGGTTATACGAGCAGTACTTC

D: TRBD1
size: NA
V: TRBV28
J: TRBJ1-4
length: 15
CDR3: CASRYRGRTNEKLFF
DNA: TGTGCCAGCAGGTACAGGGGGCGAACTAATGAAAAACTGTTTTTT

D: NA
size: many
V: TRBV7-9
J: TRBJ2-7
length: 13
CDR3: CACEGALTYEQYF
DNA: TGTGCTTGTGAAGGGGCCCTTACCTACGAGCAGTACTTC

D: NA
size: NA
V: TRBV11-2
J: TRBJ2-7
length: 18
CDR3: CASSLETSMGGATYEQYF
DNA: TGTGCCAGCAGCTTAGAAACCAGCATGGGGGGAGCAACCTACGAGCAGTACTTC

D: NA
size: NA
V: TRBV28
J: TRBJ2-7
length: 13
CDR3: CASRDTADYEQYF
DNA: TGTGCCAGCAGAGACACAGCCGACTACGAGCAGTACTTC

D: NA
size: many
V: TRBV5-5
J: TRBJ2-7
length: 13
CDR3: CASRGGRAYEQYF
DNA: TGTGCCAGCAGGGGGGGACGAGCCTACGAGCAGTACTTC

D: TRBD1
size: NA
V: TRBV20-1
J: TRBJ2-7
length: 17
CDR3: CSARVALGTVAAYEQYF
DNA: TGCAGTGCTAGAGTAGCGTTGGGGACAGTTGCCGCCTACGAGCAGTACTTC

D: NA
size: NA
V: TRBV29-1
J: TRBJ2-7
length: 12
CDR3: CSVATVSYEQYF
DNA: TGCAGCGTGGCGACCGTCTCCTACGAGCAGTACTTC

D: NA
size: NA
V: TRBV15
J: TRBJ2-7
length: 16
CDR3: CATSRDLDSDLYEQYF
DNA: TGTGCCACCAGCAGAGACCTGGACAGTGATTTATACGAGCAGTACTTC

D: NA
size: NA
V: TRBV29-1
J: TRBJ1-3
length: 12
CDR3: CSVEEEGNTIYF
DNA: TGCAGCGTTGAAGAGGAGGGTAACACCATATATTTT

D: NA
size: few
V: TRBV5-1
J: TRBJ1-1
length: 18
CDR3: CASSYSSGIFRQNTEAFF
DNA: TGCGCCAGCAGCTACAGTTCCGGAATTTTCCGGCAGAACACTGAAGCTTTCTTT

D: NA
size: few
V: TRBV3-1
J: TRBJ2-7
length: 15
CDR3: CASSQRLGGLDEQYF
DNA: TGTGCCAGCAGCCAAAGGCTAGGGGGACTGGACGAGCAGTACTTC

D: NA
size: NA
V: TRBV29-1
J: TRBJ2-3
length: 16
CDR3: CSVEDADLDSTDTQYF
DNA: TGCAGCGTTGAAGACGCAGACCTCGATAGCACAGATACGCAGTATTTT

D: NA
size: NA
V: TRBV10-2
J: TRBJ2-5
length: 14
CDR3: CASSESTIQETQYF
DNA: TGCGCCAGCAGTGAGAGCACGATCCAAGAGACCCAGTACTTC

D: NA
size: NA
V: TRBV3-1
J: TRBJ2-7
length: 14
CDR3: CASSQDRTLYEKYF
DNA: TGTGCCAGCAGCCAAGATCGAACGCTCTACGAGAAGTACTTC

D: TRBD1
size: many
V: TRBV20-1
J: TRBJ1-6
length: 14
CDR3: CSAQTDRDNSPLHF
DNA: TGCAGTGCCCAAACGGACAGGGATAATTCACCCCTCCACTTT

D: TRBD1
size: few
V: TRBV6-2/TRBV6-3
J: TRBJ1-2
length: 14
CDR3: CASSYSQGAYGYTF
DNA: TGTGCCAGCAGTTACTCGCAGGGGGCGTACGGCTACACCTTC

D: TRBD2
size: many
V: TRBV4-3
J: TRBJ2-2
length: 19
CDR3: CASSQGRRLAGVDTGELFF
DNA: TGCGCCAGCAGCCAAGGTCGTCGACTAGCGGGAGTGGATACCGGGGAGCTGTTTTTT

D: NA
size: NA
V: TRBV12-3/TRBV12-4
J: TRBJ2-5
length: 15
CDR3: CASSFLRGLQETQYF
DNA: TGTGCCAGCAGTTTCCTCCGGGGGCTCCAAGAGACCCAGTACTTC

D: NA
size: few
V: TRBV7-2
J: TRBJ2-2
length: 15
CDR3: CASRAAQGYTGELFF
DNA: TGTGCCAGCAGGGCGGCGCAGGGGTACACCGGGGAGCTGTTTTTT

D: NA
size: NA
V: TRBV4-3
J: TRBJ2-1
length: 14
CDR3: CASSRIGTPGEQFF
DNA: TGCGCCAGCAGCCGCATCGGGACTCCGGGGGAGCAGTTCTTC

D: TRBD2
size: few
V: TRBV10-1
J: TRBJ2-7
length: 15
CDR3: CASSDTSGRFYEQYF
DNA: TGCGCCAGCAGTGATACTAGCGGGAGGTTCTACGAGCAGTACTTC

D: NA
size: NA
V: TRBV20-1
J: TRBJ2-3
length: 19
CDR3: CSARPDVVLTSVGTDTQYF
DNA: TGCAGTGCTAGACCTGATGTGGTATTGACCAGTGTGGGCACAGATACGCAGTATTTT

D: NA
size: many
V: TRBV11-3
J: TRBJ2-2
length: 14
CDR3: CASTSGSNTGELFF
DNA: TGTGCCAGCACGTCAGGAAGTAACACCGGGGAGCTGTTTTTT

D: TRBD2
size: many
V: TRBV29-1
J: TRBJ2-1
length: 14
CDR3: CSAPGLAGGLEQFF
DNA: TGCAGCGCCCCCGGACTAGCGGGAGGGCTTGAGCAGTTCTTC

D: NA
size: NA
V: TRBV18
J: TRBJ2-3
length: 15
CDR3: CASSLTTLLTDTQYF
DNA: TGTGCCAGCTCACTTACGACCCTGCTCACAGATACGCAGTATTTT

D: NA
size: few
V: TRBV29-1
J: TRBJ2-2
length: 15
CDR3: CSAHSGKGSTGELFF
DNA: TGCAGCGCACATTCAGGGAAGGGTAGCACCGGGGAGCTGTTTTTT

D: NA
size: few
V: TRBV6-4
J: TRBJ1-2
length: 14
CDR3: CASSVGDTGYGYTF
DNA: TGTGCCAGCAGTGTTGGTGACACCGGGTATGGCTACACCTTC

D: NA
size: many
V: TRBV29-1
J: TRBJ2-7
length: 13
CDR3: CSVQDSKSYEQYF
DNA: TGCAGCGTTCAGGACAGTAAGTCCTACGAGCAGTACTTC

D: TRBD1
size: NA
V: TRBV6-2/TRBV6-3
J: TRBJ2-6
length: 18
CDR3: CASSYPSGTGTGANVLTF
DNA: TGTGCCAGCAGTTACCCCTCCGGGACAGGGACCGGGGCCAACGTCCTGACTTTC

D: NA
size: many
V: TRBV20-1
J: TRBJ2-5
length: 16
CDR3: CSATSGLTKNQETQYF
DNA: TGCAGTGCTACCTCGGGGTTAACAAAAAACCAAGAGACCCAGTACTTC

D: TRBD1
size: many
V: TRBV5-6
J: TRBJ2-2
length: 16
CDR3: CASSLETGGNTGELFF
DNA: TGTGCCAGCAGCTTGGAGACAGGGGGCAACACCGGGGAGCTGTTTTTT

D: TRBD1
size: NA
V: TRBV12-3/TRBV12-4
J: TRBJ2-7
length: 15
CDR3: CASRDLDRVSVEQYF
DNA: TGTGCCAGCAGGGACCTTGACAGGGTTTCGGTCGAGCAGTACTTC

D: NA
size: few
V: TRBV25-1
J: TRBJ1-2
length: 11
CDR3: CASQTSYGYTF
DNA: TGTGCCAGCCAGACCTCGTATGGCTACACCTTC

D: TRBD2
size: many
V: TRBV5-1
J: TRBJ2-2
length: 16
CDR3: CASSPRTSGGTGELFF
DNA: TGTGCCAGCAGCCCAAGGACTAGCGGGGGCACCGGGGAGCTGTTTTTT

D: NA
size: few
V: TRBV7-2
J: TRBJ2-7
length: 15
CDR3: CASSLGGGLLYEQYF
DNA: TGTGCCAGCAGCTTAGGTGGAGGACTACTTTACGAGCAGTACTTC

D: NA
size: NA
V: TRBV10-2
J: TRBJ2-5
length: 14
CDR3: CASSESDGGGTQYF
DNA: TGCGCCAGCAGTGAGTCCGACGGCGGAGGGACCCAGTACTTC

D: NA
size: NA
V: TRBV14
J: TRBJ2-7
length: 19
CDR3: CASSQGVLGQSPSRYEQYF
DNA: TGTGCCAGCAGCCAAGGGGTTCTCGGCCAGTCTCCCTCGCGATACGAGCAGTACTTC

D: TRBD2
size: few
V: TRBV6-5
J: TRBJ2-3
length: 16
CDR3: CASSWTSGEGTDTQYF
DNA: TGTGCCAGCAGTTGGACTAGCGGGGAGGGCACAGATACGCAGTATTTT

D: NA
size: NA
V: TRBV6-5
J: TRBJ2-3
length: 15
CDR3: CASSYSGPKQDTQYF
DNA: TGTGCCAGCAGTTACTCGGGGCCTAAACAGGATACGCAGTATTTT

D: NA
size: NA
V: TRBV6-1
J: TRBJ2-3
length: 16
CDR3: CASSPDSYSSTDTQYF
DNA: TGTGCCAGCAGTCCCGACAGCTACTCTAGCACAGATACGCAGTATTTT